The clone carrying this T cell receptor beta chain was observed once. The sample belongs to a study of blood T cell repertoires in COVID-19. Study context: Acute and convalescent COVID-19 specimens originated in the United States, Italy and Spain. The cDNA or gDNA used as material had been derived from T cells, B-cell-depleted T cells, or PBMCs.

Original analysis: For nucleated cells, counts were estimated from reference gene primer amplification. This table comes from immunoSEQ multiplex PCR, and its TCRdb copy is limited to in-frame clones, with some not included. V and J calls and clone size are copied from that table; D and trimming were computed from the DNA. In the table there are about 170,000 clones, about 87% of which are singletons. The germline V gene has CDR1 LGHDT and CDR2 YNNKEL (reference sequence). The CDR3 has 15 residues. V lost 3 bases and J lost 3; bases outside the gene matches: 4. The clonotype was recovered from a man aged 55 to 70 with acute or convalescent COVID-19. The chain has TRBV3-1 (or the pseudogene TRBV3-2) and TRBJ2-5; 10 bases agree with TRBD1. Material for sequencing was peripheral blood. The CDR3 is CASSQWTGGEETQYF. Written as DNA, the CDR3 is TGTGCCAGCAGCCAGTGGACAGGGGGGGAAGAGACCCAGTACTTC.